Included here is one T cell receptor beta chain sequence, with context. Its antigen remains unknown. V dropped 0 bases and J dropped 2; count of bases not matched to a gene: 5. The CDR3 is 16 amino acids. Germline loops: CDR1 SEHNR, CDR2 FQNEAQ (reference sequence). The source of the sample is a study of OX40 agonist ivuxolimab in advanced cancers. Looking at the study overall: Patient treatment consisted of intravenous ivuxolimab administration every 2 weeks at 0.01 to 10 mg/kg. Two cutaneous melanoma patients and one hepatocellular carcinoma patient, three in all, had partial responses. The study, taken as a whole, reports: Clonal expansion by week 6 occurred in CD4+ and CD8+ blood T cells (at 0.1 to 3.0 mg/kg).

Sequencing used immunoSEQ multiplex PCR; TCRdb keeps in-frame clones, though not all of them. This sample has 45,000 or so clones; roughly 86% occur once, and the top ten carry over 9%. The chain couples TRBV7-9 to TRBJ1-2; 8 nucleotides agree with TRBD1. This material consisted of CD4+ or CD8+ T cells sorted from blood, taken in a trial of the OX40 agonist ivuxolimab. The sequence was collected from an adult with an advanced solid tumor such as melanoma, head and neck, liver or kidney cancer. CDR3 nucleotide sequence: TGTGCCAGCAGCTTAGCCCGGACAGGGTACAACTATGGCTACACCTTC. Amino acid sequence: CASSLARTGYNYGYTF.